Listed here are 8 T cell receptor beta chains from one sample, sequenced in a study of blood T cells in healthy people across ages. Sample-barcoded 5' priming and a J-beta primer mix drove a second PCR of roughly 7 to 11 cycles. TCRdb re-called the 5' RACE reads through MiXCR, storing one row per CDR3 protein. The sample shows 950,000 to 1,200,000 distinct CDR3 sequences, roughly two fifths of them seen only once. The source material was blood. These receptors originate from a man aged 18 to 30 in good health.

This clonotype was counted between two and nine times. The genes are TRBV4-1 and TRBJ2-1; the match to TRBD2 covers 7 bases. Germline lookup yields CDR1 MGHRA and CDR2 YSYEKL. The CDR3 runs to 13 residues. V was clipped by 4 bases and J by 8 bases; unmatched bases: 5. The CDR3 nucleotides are TGCGCCAGCAGCCGGGACGGGAGGTATGAGCAGTTCTTC. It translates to CASSRDGRYEQFF.

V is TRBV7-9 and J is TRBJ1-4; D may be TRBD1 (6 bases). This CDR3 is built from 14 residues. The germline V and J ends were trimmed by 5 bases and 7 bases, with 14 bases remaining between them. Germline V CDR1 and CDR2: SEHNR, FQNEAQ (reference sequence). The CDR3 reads CASSRQGYAEKLFF. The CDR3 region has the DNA TGTGCCAGCAGCCGTCAGGGGTACGCTGAAAAACTGTTTTTT.

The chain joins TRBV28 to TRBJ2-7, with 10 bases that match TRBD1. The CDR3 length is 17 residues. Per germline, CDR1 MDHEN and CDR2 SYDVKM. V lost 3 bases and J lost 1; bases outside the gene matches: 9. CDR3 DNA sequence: TGTGCCAGCAGTTTGACAGGGGGCGCGAAGGGGTCCTACGAGCAGTACTTC. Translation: CASSLTGGAKGSYEQYF.

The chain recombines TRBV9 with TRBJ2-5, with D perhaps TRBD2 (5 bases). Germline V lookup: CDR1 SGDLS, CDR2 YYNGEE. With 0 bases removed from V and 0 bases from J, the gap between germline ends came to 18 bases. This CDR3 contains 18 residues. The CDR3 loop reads CASSVVPTSGGYQETQYF. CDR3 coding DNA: TGTGCCAGCAGCGTAGTCCCGACCAGCGGAGGATACCAAGAGACCCAGTACTTC.

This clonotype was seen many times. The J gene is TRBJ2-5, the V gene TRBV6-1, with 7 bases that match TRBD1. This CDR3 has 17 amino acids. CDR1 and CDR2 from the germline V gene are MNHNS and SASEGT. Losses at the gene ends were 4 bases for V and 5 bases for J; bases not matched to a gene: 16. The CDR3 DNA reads TGTGCCAGCAGTGTCGGGACAGCAATCTCGGGGTCGGAGACCCAGTACTTC. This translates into CASSVGTAISGSETQYF.

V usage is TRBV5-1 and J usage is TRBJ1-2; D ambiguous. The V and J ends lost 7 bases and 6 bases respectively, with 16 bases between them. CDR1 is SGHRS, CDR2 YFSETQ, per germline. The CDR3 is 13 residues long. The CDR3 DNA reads TGCGCCAGCCGCGATTTCTTGGAGGATGGCTACACCTTC. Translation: CASRDFLEDGYTF.

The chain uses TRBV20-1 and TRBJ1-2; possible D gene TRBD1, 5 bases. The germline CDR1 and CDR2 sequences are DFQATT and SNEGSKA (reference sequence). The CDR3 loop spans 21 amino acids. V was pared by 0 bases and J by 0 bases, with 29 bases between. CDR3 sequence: CSARDWQAIPSGKNTNYGYTF. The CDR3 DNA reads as TGCAGTGCTAGAGATTGGCAGGCCATCCCCTCAGGGAAAAATACTAACTATGGCTACACCTTC.

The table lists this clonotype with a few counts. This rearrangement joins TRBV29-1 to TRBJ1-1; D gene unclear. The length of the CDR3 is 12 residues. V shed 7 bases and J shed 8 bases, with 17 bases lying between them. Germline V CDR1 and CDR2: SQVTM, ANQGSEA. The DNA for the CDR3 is TGCAGCGCACTAATTGACCCCCAGGAAGCTTTCTTT. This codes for CSALIDPQEAFF.